This T cell receptor beta chain was recovered during a study of cytotoxic CD8 clonotypes in ibrutinib-treated CLL. The protocol was immunoSEQ multiplex PCR, while the TCRdb copy is restricted to in-frame clones and leaves out a portion. The sample has around 310,000 clones, 80% seen once. CDR3 size: 15 residues. Germline V gene sequence: CDR1 MNHNY, CDR2 SVGAGI (reference sequence). The V end lost 2 bases, the J end lost 2 bases, and 10 bases lay between the germline ends. The chain joins TRBV6-6 to TRBJ1-3, with D hard to call. The receptor was isolated from a human donor with chronic lymphocytic leukemia. The sequencing here drew on PBMCs, taken before ibrutinib treatment. CDR3: CASSYQAGAGNTIYF. The CDR3 DNA reads as TGTGCCAGCAGTTACCAGGCAGGAGCTGGAAACACCATATATTTT.